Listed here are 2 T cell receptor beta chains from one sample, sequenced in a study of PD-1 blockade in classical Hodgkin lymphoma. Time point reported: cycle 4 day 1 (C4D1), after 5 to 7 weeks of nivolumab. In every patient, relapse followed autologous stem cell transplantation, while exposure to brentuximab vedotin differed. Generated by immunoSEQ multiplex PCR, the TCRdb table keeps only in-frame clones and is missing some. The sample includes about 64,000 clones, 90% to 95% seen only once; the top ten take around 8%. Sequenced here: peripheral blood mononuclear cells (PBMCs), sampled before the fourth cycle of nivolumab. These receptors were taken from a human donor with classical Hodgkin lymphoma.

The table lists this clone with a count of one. In nucleotides, the CDR3 is TGTGCCAGCAGTGAACGCCTAGTCAACCGCTACGAGCAGTACTTC. Amino acids: CASSERLVNRYEQYF. The chain joins TRBV2 to TRBJ2-7; D is undetermined. The CDR3 extends over 15 amino acids. Germline CDR1 reads SNHLY; CDR2 reads FYNNEI. V was trimmed by 2 bases and J by 3 bases, leaving 14 bases between them. Full variable domain (missing parts from reference TRBV2 and TRBJ2-7): EPEVTQTPSHQVTQMGQEVILRCVPISNHLYFYWYRQILGQKVEFLVSFYNNEISEKSEIFDDQFSVERPDGSNFTLKIRSTKLEDSAMYFCASSERLVNRYEQYFGPGTRLTVT.

The CDR3 reads CASSTPGGAGTDTQYF. The CDR3 DNA is TGTGCCAGTAGTACCCCCGGGGGCGCCGGCACAGATACGCAGTATTTT. The chain uses TRBV19 and TRBJ2-3, with D perhaps matching TRBD1 or TRBD2 (6 bases each). Per the germline V gene, CDR1 is LNHDA and CDR2 is SQIVND (reference sequence). This CDR3 has 16 amino acids. V gave up 4 bases and J gave up 1 base, with 15 bases separating them.